This T cell receptor (beta chain) is drawn from a study of shared clonotypes between healthy human individuals. Notes on the study in general: Estimated clonotype richness was generally higher in naive than memory subsets.

Germline V gene sequence: CDR1 LNHDA, CDR2 SQIVND (reference sequence). The CDR3 spans 12 residues. Trimming cost V 7 bases and J 10 bases, with 13 bases left between them. The genomic DNA of each subset was split evenly across several immunoSEQ plates. Per the original data handling: Because ImmunoSEQ provided only junction sequences with no quality scores, the filtering differed. Some clones are missing from TCRdb's copy, which holds only in-frame ones; the method was immunoSEQ multiplex PCR. V and J calls and clone size follow that table, whereas D and trimming were derived from the DNA. The sample has around 370,000 clones, just over 95% seen once; the top ten hold 0.32%. About this clone: Its antigen is still unknown.

The V and J genes are TRBV19 and TRBJ2-2; D is unclear. Sequencing input: memory CD8+ T cells sorted from blood. The subset here: CD45RO+ cells pooled with CCR7-negative TemRA cells. The sequence was obtained from a young man in good health. CDR3 sequence reads: CASTTHPMELFF. Here the CDR3 DNA reads TGTGCCAGTACCACCCATCCTATGGAGCTGTTTTTT.